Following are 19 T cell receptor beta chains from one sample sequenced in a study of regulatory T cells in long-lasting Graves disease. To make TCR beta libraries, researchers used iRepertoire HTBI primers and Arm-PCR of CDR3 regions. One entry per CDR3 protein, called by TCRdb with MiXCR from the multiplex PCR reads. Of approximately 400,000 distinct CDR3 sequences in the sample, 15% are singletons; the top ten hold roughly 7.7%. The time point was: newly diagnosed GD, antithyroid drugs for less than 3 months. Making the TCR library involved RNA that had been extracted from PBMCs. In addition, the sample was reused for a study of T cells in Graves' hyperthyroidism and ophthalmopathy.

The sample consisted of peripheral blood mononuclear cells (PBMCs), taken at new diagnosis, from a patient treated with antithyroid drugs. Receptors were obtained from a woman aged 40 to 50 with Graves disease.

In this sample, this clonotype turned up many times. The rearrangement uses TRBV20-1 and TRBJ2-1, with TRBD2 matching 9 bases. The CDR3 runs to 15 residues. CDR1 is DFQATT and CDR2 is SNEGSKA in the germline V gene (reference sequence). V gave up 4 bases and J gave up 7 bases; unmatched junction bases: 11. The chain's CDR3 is CSATNLAGNLNEQFF. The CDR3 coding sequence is TGCAGTGCTACCAACCTAGCGGGAAACCTTAATGAGCAGTTCTTC.

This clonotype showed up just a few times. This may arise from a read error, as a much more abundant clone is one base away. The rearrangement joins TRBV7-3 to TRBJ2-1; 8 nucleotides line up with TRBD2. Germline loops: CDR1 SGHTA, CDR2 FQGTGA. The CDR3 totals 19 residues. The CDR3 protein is CAGSPLPPRSGGPYNEQFF. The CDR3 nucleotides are TGTGCCGGCAGCCCGCTTCCCCCCAGGTCGGGAGGGCCTTACAATGAGCAGTTCTTC.

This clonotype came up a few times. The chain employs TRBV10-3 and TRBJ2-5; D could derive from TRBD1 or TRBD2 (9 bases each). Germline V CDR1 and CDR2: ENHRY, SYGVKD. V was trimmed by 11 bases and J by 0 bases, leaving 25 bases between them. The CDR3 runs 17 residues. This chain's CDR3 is CALGQGTSGRYQETQYF. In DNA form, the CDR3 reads TGTGCCTTGGGACAGGGAACTAGCGGGCGGTACCAAGAGACCCAGTACTTC.

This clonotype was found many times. The CDR3 spells CASLSGDPETQYF. The CDR3 DNA reads as TGTGCCAGCCTTAGCGGGGACCCGGAGACCCAGTACTTC. The V and J genes are TRBV2 and TRBJ2-5, with 8 bases identical to TRBD2. V lost 8 bases, J lost 5 bases, and 7 bases stayed unmatched. CDR1 SNHLY and CDR2 FYNNEI come from the germline V gene. The CDR3 loop spans 13 amino acids. Filled out from reference TRBV2 and TRBJ2-5, the complete variable domain reads EPEVTQTPSHQVTQMGQEVILRCVPISNHLYFYWYRQILGQKVEFLVSFYNNEISEKSEIFDDQFSVERPDGSNFTLKIRSTKLEDSAMYFCASLSGDPETQYFGPGTRLLVL.

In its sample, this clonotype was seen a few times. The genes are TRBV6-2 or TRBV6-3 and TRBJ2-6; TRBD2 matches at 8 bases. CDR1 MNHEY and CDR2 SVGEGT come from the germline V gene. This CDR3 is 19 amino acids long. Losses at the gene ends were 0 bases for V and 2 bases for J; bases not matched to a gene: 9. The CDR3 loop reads CASSYSRPSGRPGANVLTF. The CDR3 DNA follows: TGTGCCAGCAGTTACTCGCGGCCTAGCGGGCGCCCTGGGGCCAACGTCCTGACTTTC.

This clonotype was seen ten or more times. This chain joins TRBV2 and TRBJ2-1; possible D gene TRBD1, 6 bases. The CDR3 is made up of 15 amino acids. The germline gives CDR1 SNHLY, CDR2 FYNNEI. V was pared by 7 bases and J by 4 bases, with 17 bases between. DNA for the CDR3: TGTGCCAGCACCGATAGTGTGGGGGCTTACAATGAGCAGTTCTTC. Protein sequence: CASTDSVGAYNEQFF.

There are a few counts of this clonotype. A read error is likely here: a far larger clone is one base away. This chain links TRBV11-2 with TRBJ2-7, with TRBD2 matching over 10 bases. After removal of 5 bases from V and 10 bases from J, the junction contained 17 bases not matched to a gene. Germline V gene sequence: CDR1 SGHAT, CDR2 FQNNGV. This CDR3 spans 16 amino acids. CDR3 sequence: CASSNYLAGARESQYF. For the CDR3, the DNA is TGTGCCAGCAGCAACTACCTAGCGGGAGCGCGAGAGTCCCAGTACTTC.

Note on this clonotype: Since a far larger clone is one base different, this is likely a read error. The CDR3: CAGSPHSGAGGYEQYF. CDR3 nucleotide sequence: TGTGCCGGCAGCCCACACTCGGGGGCCGGGGGCTACGAGCAGTACTTC. This chain joins TRBV11-1 and TRBJ2-7, with D perhaps assigned TRBD1 or TRBD2 (6 bases each). The CDR3 totals 16 residues. The germline V gene has CDR1 SGHAT and CDR2 FQDESV (reference sequence).

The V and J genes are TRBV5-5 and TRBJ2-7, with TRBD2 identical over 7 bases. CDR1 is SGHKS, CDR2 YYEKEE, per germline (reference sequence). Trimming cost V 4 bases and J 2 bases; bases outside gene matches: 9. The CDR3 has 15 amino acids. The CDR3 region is CASSGGDPGTYEQYF. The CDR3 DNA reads TGTGCCAGCAGCGGGGGGGACCCCGGGACCTACGAGCAGTACTTC.

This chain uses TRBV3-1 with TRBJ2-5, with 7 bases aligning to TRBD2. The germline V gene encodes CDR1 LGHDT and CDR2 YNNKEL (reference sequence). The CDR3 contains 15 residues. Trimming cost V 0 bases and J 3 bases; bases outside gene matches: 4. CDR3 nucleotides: TGTGCCAGCAGCCAAGATCGGCTAGCGGAAGAGACCCAGTACTTC. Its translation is CASSQDRLAEETQYF.

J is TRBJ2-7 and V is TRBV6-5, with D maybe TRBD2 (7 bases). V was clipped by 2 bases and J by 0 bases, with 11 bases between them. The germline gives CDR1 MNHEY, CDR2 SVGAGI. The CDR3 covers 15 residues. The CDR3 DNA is TGTGCCAGCAGTTACGAGGGGGGGCCCTCCTACGAGCAGTACTTC. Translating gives CASSYEGGPSYEQYF.

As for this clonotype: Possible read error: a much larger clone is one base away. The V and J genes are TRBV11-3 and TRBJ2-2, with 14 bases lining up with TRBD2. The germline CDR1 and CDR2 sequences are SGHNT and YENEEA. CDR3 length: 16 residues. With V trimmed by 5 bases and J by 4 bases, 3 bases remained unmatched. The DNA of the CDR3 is TGTGCCAGCAGCGGGACTAGCGGGAGTGGCACCGGGGAGCTGTTTTTT. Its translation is CASSGTSGSGTGELFF.

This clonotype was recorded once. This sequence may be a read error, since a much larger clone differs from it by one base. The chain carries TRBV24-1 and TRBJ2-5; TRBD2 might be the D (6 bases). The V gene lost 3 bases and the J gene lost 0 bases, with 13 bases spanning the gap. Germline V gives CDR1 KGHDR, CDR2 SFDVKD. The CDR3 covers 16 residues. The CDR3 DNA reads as TGTGCCACCAGTGATCCCGGGGGTGCTAACCAAGAGACCCAGTACTTC. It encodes CATSDPGGANQETQYF.

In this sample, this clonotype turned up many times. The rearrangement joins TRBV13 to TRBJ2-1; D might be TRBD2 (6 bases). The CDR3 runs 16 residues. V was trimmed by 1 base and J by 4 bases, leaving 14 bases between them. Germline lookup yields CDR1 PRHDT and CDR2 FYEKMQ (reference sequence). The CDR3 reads CASSLARTKPYNEQFF. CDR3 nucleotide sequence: TGTGCCAGCAGCTTAGCTAGGACTAAGCCATACAATGAGCAGTTCTTC.

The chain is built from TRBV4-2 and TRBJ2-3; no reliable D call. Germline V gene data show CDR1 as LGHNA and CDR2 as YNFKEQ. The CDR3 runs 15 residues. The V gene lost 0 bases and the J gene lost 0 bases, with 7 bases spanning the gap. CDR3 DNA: TGTGCCAGCAGCCAAGAGGTGATAAGCACAGATACGCAGTATTTT. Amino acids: CASSQEVISTDTQYF.

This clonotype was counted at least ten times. The CDR3 nucleotides are TGCGCCAGCGGGGGAACAGGGTTGGGGACCCAGCATTTT. Translation: CASGGTGLGTQHF. The chain combines TRBV10-2 with TRBJ1-5, with D maybe TRBD1 (6 bases). Trimming removed 8 bases at V and 11 bases at J, with 19 bases between. The CDR3 covers 13 residues. CDR1 WSHSY and CDR2 SAAADI come from the germline V gene.

The CDR3 reads CSAADPSRGRFEKLFF. CDR3 in DNA: TGCAGTGCTGCCGACCCCTCCAGGGGGCGTTTTGAAAAACTGTTTTTT. This chain links TRBV20-1 with TRBJ1-4; 8 bases map to TRBD1. J gave up 7 bases and V 5 bases, and 15 bases lay outside the gene matches. This CDR3 comprises 16 residues. The germline gives CDR1 DFQATT, CDR2 SNEGSKA (reference sequence).

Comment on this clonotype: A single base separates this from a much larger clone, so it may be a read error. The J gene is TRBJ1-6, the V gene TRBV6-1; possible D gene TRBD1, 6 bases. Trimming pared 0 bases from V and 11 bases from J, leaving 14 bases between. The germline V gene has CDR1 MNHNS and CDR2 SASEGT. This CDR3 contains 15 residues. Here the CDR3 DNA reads TGTGCCAGCAGTGAAGCTGGGGGGGGCAGGACACCCCTCCACTTT. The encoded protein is CASSEAGGGRTPLHF.

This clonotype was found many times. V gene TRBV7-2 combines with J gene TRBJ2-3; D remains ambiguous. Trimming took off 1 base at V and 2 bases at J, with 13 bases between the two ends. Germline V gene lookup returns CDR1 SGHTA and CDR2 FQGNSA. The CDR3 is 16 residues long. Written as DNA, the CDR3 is TGTGCCAGCAGCTTAGATAGGCGAGCGATCACAGATACGCAGTATTTT. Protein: CASSLDRRAITDTQYF.